This T cell receptor (beta chain) was sequenced during a study of blood T cell repertoires in COVID-19. Germline assignment: CDR1 SNHLY and CDR2 FYNNEI. The trim removed 6 bases at V and 2 bases at J, leaving 3 bases unmatched. This CDR3 has 15 amino acids. Using immunoSEQ multiplex PCR, the repertoire was profiled, and TCRdb retains in-frame clones only, with some absent. The repertoire holds about 90,000 clones, approximately 92% seen once, with roughly 6.4% in the top ten. The sample was peripheral blood. The TCR originated in a woman aged 55-69 years with active COVID-19. V gene TRBV2 combines with J gene TRBJ2-2; 10 positions match TRBD1. The CDR3 bases are TGTGCCAGCAGGACAGGGGGCCGAAACACCGGGGAGCTGTTTTTT. The encoded protein is CASRTGGRNTGELFF. Combining the CDR3 with reference TRBV2 and TRBJ2-2 gives the whole variable domain EPEVTQTPSHQVTQMGQEVILRCVPISNHLYFYWYRQILGQKVEFLVSFYNNEISEKSEIFDDQFSVERPDGSNFTLKIRSTKLEDSAMYFCASRTGGRNTGELFFGEGSRLTVL.